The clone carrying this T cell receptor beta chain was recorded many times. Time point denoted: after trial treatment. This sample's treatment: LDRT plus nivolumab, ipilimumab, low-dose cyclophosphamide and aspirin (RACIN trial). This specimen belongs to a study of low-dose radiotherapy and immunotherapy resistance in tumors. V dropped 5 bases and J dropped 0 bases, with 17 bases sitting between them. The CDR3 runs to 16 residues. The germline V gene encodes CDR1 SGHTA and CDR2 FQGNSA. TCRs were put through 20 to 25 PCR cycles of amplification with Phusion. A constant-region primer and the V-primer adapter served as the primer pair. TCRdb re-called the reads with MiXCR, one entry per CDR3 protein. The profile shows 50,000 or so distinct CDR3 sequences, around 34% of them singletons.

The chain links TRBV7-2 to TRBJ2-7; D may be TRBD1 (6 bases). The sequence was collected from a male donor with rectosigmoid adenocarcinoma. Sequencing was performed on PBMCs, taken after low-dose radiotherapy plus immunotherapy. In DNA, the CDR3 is TGTGCCAGCAGCGCCGGGACAAATTGGTACTCCTACGAGCAGTACTTC. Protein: CASSAGTNWYSYEQYF.